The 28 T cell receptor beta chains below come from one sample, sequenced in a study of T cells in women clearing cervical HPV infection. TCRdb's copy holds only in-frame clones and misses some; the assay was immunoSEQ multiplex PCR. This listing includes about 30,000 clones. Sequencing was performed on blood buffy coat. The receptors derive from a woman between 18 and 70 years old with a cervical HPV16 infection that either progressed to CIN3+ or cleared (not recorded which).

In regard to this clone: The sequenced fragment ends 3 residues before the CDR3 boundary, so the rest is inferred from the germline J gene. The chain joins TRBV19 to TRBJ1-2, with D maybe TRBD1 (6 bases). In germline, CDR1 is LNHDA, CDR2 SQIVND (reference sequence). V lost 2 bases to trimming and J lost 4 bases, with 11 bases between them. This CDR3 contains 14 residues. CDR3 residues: CASSIRDTFYGYTF. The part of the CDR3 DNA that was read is TGTGCCAGTAGTATACGGGACACTTTCTATGGC.

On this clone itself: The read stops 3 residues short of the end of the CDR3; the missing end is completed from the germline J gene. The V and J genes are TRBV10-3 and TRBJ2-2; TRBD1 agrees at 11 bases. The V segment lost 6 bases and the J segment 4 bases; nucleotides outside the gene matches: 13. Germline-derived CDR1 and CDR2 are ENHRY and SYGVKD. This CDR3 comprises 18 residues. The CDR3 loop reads CAIRNGTGGVGSTGELFF. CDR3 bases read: TGTGCCATCAGAAATGGGACAGGGGGTGTGGGAAGCACCGGGGAG.

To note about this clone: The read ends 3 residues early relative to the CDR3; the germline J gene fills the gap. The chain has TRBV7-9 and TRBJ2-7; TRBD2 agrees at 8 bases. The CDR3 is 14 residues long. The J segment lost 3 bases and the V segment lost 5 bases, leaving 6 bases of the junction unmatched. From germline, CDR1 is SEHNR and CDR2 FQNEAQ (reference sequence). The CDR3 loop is CASSTSGGGYEQYF. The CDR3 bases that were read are TGTGCCAGCAGCACGTCGGGGGGGGGCTACGAG.

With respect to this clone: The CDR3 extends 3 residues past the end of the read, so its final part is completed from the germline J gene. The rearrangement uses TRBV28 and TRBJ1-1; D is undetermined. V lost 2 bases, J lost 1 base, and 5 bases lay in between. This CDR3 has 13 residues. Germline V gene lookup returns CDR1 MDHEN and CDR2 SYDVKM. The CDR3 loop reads CASSLGQNTEAFF. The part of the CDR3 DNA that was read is TGTGCCAGCAGTTTAGGGCAGAACACTGAA. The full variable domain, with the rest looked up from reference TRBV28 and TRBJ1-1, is DVKVTQSSRYLVKRTGEKVFLECVQDMDHENMFWYRQDPGLGLRLIYFSYDVKMKEKGDIPEGYSVSREKKERFSLILESASTNQTSMYLCASSLGQNTEAFFGQGTRLTVV.

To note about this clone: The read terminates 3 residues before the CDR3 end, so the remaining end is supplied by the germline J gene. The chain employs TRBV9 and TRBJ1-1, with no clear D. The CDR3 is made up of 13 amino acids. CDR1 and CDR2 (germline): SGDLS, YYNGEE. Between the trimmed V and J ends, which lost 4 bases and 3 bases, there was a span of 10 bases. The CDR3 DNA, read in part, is TGTGCCAGCAGCCCAAAGCCCTACACTGAA. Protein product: CASSPKPYTE. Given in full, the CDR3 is CASSPKPYTEAFF.

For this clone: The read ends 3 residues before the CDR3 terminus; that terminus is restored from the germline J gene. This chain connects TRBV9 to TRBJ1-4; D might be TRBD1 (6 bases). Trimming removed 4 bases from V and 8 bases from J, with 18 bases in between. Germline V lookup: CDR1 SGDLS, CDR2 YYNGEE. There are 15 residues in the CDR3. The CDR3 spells CASSLSQGWGEKLFF. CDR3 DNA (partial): TGTGCCAGCAGCTTAAGTCAGGGGTGGGGAGAAAAA.

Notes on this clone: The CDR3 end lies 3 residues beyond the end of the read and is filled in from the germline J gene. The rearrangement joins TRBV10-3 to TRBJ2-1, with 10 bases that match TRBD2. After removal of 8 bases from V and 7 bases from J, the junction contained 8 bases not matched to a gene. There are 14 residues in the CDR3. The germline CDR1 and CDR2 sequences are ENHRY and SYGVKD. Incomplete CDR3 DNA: TGTGCCATCGGGGAGCGGGGGGGAGAAAATGAG. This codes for CAIGERGGENE. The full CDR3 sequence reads CAIGERGGENEQFF.

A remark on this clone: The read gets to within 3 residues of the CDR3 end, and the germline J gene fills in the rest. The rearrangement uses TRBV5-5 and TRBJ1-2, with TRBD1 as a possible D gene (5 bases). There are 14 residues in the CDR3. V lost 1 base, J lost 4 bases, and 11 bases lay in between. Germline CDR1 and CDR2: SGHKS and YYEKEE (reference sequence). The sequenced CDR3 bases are TGTGCCAGCAGCTTGCAGGGTCAGGTCTATGGC. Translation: CASSLQGQVYG. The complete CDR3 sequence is CASSLQGQVYGYTF.

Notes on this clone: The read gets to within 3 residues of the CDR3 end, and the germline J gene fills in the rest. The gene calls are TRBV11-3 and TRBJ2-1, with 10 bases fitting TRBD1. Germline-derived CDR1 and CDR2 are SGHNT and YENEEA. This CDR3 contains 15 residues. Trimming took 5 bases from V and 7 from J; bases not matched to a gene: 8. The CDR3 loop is CASSLGRTGGNEQFF. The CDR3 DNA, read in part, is TGTGCCAGCAGCCTGGGGAGGACAGGGGGAAATGAG.

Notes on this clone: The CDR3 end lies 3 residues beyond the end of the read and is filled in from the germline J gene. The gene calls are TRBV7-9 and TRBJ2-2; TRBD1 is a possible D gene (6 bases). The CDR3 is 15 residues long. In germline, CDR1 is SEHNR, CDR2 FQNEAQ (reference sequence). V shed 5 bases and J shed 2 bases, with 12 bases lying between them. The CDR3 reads CASSVPGHNTGELFF. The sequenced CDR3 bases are TGTGCCAGCAGCGTGCCGGGACATAACACCGGGGAG.

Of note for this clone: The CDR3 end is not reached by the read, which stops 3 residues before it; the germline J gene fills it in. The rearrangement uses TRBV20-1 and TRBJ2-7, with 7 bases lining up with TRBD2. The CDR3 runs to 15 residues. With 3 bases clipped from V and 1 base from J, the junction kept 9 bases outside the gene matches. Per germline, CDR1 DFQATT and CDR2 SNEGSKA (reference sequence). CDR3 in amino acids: CSASRSGAGSYEQYF. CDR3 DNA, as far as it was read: TGCAGTGCTAGTCGATCCGGAGCGGGGTCCTACGAG.

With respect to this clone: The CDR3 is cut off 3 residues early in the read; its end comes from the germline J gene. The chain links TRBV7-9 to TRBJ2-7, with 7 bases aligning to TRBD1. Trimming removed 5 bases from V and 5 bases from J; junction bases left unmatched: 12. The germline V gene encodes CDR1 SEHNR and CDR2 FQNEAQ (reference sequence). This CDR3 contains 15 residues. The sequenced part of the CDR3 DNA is TGTGCCAGCAGCCTGGAGTGGGCAGGGGGACACGAG. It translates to CASSLEWAGGHE. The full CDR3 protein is CASSLEWAGGHEQYF.

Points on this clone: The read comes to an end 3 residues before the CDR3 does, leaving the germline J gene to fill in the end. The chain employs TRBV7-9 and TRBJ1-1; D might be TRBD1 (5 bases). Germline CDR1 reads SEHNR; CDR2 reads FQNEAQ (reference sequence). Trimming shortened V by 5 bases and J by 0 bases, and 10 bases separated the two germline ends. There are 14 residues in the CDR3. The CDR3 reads CASSPGTLNTEAFF. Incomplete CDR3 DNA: TGTGCCAGCAGCCCAGGGACTCTGAACACTGAA.

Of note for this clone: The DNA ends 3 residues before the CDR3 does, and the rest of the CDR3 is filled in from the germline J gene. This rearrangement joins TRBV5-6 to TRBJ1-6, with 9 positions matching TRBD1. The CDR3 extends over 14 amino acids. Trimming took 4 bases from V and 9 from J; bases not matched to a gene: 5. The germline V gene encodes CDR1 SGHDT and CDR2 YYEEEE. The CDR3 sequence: CASSAGQGASPLHF. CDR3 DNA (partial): TGTGCCAGCAGCGCGGGACAGGGCGCTTCACCC.

This CDR3 reads CSVVSDDQGEKLFF. The CDR3 bases that were read are TGCAGCGTTGTGAGTGACGACCAGGGTGAAAAA. V and J are TRBV29-1 and TRBJ1-4, with D possibly TRBD1 on 5 matching bases. From the germline J gene comes the end of the CDR3, since the read stops 3 residues before it. V was pared by 4 bases and J by 7 bases, with 16 bases between. Germline values: CDR1 SQVTM, CDR2 ANQGSEA. The CDR3 has 14 residues.

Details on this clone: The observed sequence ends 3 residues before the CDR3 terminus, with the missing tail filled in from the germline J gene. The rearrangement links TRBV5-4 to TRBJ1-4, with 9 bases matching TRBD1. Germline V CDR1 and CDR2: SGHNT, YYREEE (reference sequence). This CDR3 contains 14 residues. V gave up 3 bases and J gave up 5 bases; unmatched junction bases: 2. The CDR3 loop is CASSSGTGNEKLFF. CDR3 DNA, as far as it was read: TGTGCCAGCAGCTCCGGGACAGGGAATGAAAAA.

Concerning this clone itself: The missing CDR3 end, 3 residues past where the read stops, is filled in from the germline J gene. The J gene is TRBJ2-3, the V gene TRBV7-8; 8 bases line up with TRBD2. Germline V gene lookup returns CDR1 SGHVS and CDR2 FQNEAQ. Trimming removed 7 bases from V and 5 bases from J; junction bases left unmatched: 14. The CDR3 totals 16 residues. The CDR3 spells CASNSSGGGSKDTQYF. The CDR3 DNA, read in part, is TGTGCCAGCAACTCCTCCGGGGGGGGGAGTAAAGATACG.

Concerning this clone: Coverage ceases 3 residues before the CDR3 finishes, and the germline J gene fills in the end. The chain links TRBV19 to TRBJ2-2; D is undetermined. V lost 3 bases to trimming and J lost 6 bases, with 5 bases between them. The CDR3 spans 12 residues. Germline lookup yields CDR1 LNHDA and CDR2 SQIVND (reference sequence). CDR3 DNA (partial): TGTGCCAGTAGTATTTCGGCCGGGGAG. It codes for CASSISAGE. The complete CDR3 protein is CASSISAGELFF.

CDR3 DNA, as far as it was read: TGTGCCAGCAGCTCGGGACAGTCCAATGAG. Encoded protein: CASSSGQSNE. The full CDR3 protein is CASSSGQSNEQFF. The genes are TRBV5-4 and TRBJ2-1; 7 nucleotides line up with TRBD1. The read falls 3 residues short of the CDR3 end, and the missing part is taken from the germline J gene. The CDR3 totals 13 residues. After removal of 3 bases from V and 6 bases from J, the junction contained 3 bases not matched to a gene. The germline gives CDR1 SGHNT, CDR2 YYREEE (reference sequence).

Incomplete CDR3 DNA: TGTGCCAGCAGTGAGGGTACAGGGGGCAAGGGC. Translation: CASSEGTGGKG. The whole CDR3 protein reads CASSEGTGGKGYTF. The V and J genes are TRBV6-1 and TRBJ1-2; 9 bases fit TRBD1. Read coverage stops 3 residues before the CDR3 terminus; the germline J gene supplies the remainder. This CDR3 has 14 residues. CDR1 is MNHNS, CDR2 SASEGT, per germline.

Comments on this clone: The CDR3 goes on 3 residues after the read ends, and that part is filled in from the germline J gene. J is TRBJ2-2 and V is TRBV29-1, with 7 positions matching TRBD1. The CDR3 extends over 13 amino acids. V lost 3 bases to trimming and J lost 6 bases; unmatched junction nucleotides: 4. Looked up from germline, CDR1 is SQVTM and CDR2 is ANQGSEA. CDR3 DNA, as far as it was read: TGCAGCGTTGAGAGACAGGGATCCGGGGAG. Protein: CSVERQGSGE. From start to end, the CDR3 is CSVERQGSGELFF.

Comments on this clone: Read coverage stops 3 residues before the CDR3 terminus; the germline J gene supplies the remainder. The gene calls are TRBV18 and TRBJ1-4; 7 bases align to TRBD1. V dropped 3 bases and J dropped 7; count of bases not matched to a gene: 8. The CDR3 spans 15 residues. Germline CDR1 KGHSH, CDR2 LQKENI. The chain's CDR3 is CASSPQETGREKLFF. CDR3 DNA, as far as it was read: TGTGCCAGCTCACCTCAGGAGACAGGGCGTGAAAAA.

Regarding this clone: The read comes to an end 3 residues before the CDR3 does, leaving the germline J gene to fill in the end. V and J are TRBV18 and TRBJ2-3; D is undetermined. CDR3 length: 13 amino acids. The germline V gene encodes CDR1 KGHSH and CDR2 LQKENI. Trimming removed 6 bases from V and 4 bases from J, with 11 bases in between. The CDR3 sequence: CASSLVVSDTQYF. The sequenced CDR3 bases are TGTGCCAGCTCTCTCGTAGTGTCAGATACG.

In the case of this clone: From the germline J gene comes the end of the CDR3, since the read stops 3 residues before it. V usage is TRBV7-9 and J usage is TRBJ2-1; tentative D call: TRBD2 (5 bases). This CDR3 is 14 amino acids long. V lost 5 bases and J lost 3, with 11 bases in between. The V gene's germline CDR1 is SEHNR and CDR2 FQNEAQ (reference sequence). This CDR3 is CASSPDTSYNEQFF. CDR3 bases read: TGTGCCAGCAGCCCTGATACTAGCTACAATGAG.

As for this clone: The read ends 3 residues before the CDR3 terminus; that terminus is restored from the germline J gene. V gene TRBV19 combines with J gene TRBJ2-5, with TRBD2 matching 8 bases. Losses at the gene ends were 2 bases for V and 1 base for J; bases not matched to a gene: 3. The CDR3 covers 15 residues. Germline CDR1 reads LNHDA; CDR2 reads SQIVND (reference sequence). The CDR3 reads CASSILAGTQETQYF. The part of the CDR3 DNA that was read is TGTGCCAGTAGTATATTAGCGGGGACCCAAGAGACC.

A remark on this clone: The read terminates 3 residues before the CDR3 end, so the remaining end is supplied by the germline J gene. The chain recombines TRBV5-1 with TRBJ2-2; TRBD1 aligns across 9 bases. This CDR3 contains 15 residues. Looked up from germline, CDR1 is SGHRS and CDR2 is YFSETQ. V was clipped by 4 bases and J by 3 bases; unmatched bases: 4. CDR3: CASSPRTGDTGELFF. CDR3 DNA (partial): TGCGCCAGCAGCCCGAGGACAGGGGACACCGGGGAG.

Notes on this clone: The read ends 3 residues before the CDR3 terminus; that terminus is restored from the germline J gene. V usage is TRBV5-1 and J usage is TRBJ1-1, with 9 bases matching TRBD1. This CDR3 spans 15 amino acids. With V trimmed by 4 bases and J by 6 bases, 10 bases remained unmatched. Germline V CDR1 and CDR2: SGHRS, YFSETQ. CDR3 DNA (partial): TGCGCCAGCAGCGACGGACAGGGGAGGATTTCTGAA. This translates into CASSDGQGRISE. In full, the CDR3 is CASSDGQGRISEAFF.

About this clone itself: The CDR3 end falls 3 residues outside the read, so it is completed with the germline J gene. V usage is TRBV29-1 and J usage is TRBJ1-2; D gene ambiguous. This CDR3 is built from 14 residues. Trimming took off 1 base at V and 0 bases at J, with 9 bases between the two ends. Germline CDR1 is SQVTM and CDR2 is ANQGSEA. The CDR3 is CSVEVAAANYGYTF. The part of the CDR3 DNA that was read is TGCAGCGTTGAAGTGGCGGCCGCTAACTATGGC.